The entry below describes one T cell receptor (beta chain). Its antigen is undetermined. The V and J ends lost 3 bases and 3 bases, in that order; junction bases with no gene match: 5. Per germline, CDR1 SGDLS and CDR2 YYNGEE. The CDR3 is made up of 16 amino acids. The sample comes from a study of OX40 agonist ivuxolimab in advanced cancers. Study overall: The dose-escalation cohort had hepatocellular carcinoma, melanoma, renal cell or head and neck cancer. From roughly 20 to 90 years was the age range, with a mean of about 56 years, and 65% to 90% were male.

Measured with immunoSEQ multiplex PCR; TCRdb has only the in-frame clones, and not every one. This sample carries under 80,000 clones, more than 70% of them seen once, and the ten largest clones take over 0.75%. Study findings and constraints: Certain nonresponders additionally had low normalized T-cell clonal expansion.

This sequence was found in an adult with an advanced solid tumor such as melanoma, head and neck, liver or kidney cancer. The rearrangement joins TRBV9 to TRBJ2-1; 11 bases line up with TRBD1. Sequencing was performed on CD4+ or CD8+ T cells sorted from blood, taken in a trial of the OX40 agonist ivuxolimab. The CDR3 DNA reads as TGTGCCAGCAGCGCGGACAGGGGGCAAGGCTACAATGAGCAGTTCTTC. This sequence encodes CASSADRGQGYNEQFF. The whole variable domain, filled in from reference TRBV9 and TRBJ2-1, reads DSGVTQTPKHLITATGQRVTLRCSPRSGDLSVYWYQQSLDQGLQFLIQYYNGEERAKGNILERFSAQQFPDLHSELNLSSLELGDSALYFCASSADRGQGYNEQFFGPGTRLTVL.